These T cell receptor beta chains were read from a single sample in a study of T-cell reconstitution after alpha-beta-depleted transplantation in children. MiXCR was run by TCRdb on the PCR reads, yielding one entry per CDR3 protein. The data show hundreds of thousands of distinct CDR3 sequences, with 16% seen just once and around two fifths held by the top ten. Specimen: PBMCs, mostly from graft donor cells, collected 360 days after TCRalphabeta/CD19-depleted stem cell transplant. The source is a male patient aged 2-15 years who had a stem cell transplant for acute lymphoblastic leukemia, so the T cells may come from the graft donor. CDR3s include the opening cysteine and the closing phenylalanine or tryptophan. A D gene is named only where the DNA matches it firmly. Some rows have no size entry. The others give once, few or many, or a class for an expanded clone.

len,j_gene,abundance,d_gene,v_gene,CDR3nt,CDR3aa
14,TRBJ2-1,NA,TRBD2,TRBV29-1,TGCAGCGTTCTAGCGGGAGGTAGTTACAATGAGCAGTTCTTC,CSVLAGGSYNEQFF
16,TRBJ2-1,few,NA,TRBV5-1,TGCGCCAGCAGCTACTTTGTCCAGAGCTCCTACAATGAGCAGTTCTTC,CASSYFVQSSYNEQFF
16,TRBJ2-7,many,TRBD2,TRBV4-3,TGCGCCAGCAGCCAAGGTTCAGCGGGAGCCATGTACGAGCAGTACTTC,CASSQGSAGAMYEQYF
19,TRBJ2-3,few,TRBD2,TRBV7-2,TGTGCCAGCAGCTTAGCGAAGACTAGCGGGAGATGGGCGGCAGATACGCAGTATTTT,CASSLAKTSGRWAADTQYF
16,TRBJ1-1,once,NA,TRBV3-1,TGTGCCAGCAGCCAAGACTTGACCGCAGGGCGGACTGAAGCTTTCTTT,CASSQDLTAGRTEAFF
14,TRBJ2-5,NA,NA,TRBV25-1,TGTGCCAGCAGGTCTTGGGTGAGGCAAGAGACCCAGTACTTC,CASRSWVRQETQYF
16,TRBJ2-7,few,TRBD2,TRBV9,TGTGCCAGCAGCGTAGAGGGGACTAGCGGTCCCTACGAGCAGTACTTC,CASSVEGTSGPYEQYF
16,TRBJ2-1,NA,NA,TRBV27,TGTGCCAGCAGTTTCTTCGGAGAGAGCTCCTACAATGAGCAGTTCTTC,CASSFFGESSYNEQFF
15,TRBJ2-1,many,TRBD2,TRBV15,TGTGCCACCAGCCGTCTAGCGGGATATAATAGTGAGCAGTTCTTC,CATSRLAGYNSEQFF
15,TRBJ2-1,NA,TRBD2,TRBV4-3,TGCGCCAGCAGCCAATTGTCCCTGGGGGGGAATGAGCAGTTCTTC,CASSQLSLGGNEQFF
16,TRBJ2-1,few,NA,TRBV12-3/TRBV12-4,TGTGCCAGCAGTACGGGGTCCCGGAGCTCCTACAATGAGCAGTTCTTC,CASSTGSRSSYNEQFF
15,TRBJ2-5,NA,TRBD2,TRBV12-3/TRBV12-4,TGTGCCAGCAGTTTGCTAGCGGGAATCCAAGAGACCCAGTACTTC,CASSLLAGIQETQYF
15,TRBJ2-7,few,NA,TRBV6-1,TGTGCCAGCAGATCCCGACAGGAAGGATACTACGAGCAGTACTTC,CASRSRQEGYYEQYF
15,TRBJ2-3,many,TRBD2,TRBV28,TGTGCCAGCAGTCTTAGCGGGAGGAGCACAGATACGCAGTATTTT,CASSLSGRSTDTQYF
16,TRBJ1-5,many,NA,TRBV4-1,TGCGCCAGCAGCCAAGGGGATGGGGCCGGCAATCAGCCCCAGCATTTT,CASSQGDGAGNQPQHF
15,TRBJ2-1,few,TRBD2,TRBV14,TGTGCCAGCAGCCAAGTTCGCGGGAGTGCGAATGAGCAGTTCTTC,CASSQVRGSANEQFF
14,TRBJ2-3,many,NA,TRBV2,TGTGCCAGCAGTCGGGACTCCCCCACAGATACGCAGTATTTT,CASSRDSPTDTQYF
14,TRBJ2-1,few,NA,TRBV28,TGTGCCAGCAGTACAGCCGGGACGCTCTATGAGCAGTTCTTC,CASSTAGTLYEQFF
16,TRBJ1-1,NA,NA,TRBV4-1,TGCGCCAGCAGCCAAGATCGGGCGGGGTGGATCACTGAAGCTTTCTTT,CASSQDRAGWITEAFF
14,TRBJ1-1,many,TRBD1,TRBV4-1,TGCGCCAGCAGCCAGGACAGGCGGAACACTGAAGCTTTCTTT,CASSQDRRNTEAFF
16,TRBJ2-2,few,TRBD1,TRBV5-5,TGTGCCAGCAGCTTGAGACAGGGAAGGAACACCGGGGAGCTGTTTTTT,CASSLRQGRNTGELFF
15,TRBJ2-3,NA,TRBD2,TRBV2,TGTGCCAGCGGGAGGGCCCCGGCCACCACAGATACGCAGTATTTT,CASGRAPATTDTQYF
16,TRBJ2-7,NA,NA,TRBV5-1,TGCGCCAGCAGCTTGAGGGCGACAGCGAGCTCCTACGAGCAGTACTTC,CASSLRATASSYEQYF
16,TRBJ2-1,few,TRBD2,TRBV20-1,TGCAGTGCCCGCGATTCTAGCGGGAGGGCCGGAAATGAGCAGTTCTTC,CSARDSSGRAGNEQFF
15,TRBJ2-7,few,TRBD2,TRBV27,TGTGCCAGCAGCGACGGACTAGCGGGATGGGACGAGCAGTACTTC,CASSDGLAGWDEQYF
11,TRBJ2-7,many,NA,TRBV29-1,TGCAGCGTTGACCTGGGGGCAGGGGAGTACTTC,CSVDLGAGEYF
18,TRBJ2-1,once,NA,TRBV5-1,TGCGCCAGCAGCTTAACCCCATCGGGGCCGACGAGGATGAATGAGCAGTTCTTC,CASSLTPSGPTRMNEQFF
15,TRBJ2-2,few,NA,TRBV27,TGTGCCAGCAGTTCTCAGGGCGGAGGTACCGGGGAGCTGTTTTTT,CASSSQGGGTGELFF
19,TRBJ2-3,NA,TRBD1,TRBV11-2,TGTGCCAGCAGCTTAGGGGACAGGGCGATTCCAGGTTTTTGGGATACGCAGTATTTT,CASSLGDRAIPGFWDTQYF
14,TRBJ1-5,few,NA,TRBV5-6,TGTGCCAGCAGCTTGGGACAGAGCAATCAGCCCCAGCATTTT,CASSLGQSNQPQHF
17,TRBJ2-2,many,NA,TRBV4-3,TGCGCCAGCAGCCAAGCTGAGGACCCTGGGAGGACCGGGGAGCTGTTTTTT,CASSQAEDPGRTGELFF
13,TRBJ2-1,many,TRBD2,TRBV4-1,TGCGCCAGCAGCCCCTGGACTAGCGGCCGACAGTTCTTC,CASSPWTSGRQFF
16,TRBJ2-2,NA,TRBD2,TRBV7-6,TGTGCCAGCAGCTTAGGGACTAGCGGCCAAACCGGGGAGCTGTTTTTT,CASSLGTSGQTGELFF
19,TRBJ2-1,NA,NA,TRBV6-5,TGTGCCAGCAGTTCTCCGGTGGATTGGGTGGGGCGGCTGTACAATGAGCAGTTCTTC,CASSSPVDWVGRLYNEQFF
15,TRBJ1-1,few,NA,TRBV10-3,TGTGCCATAGGGGAATCGGGAACAGCGAACACTGAAGCTTTCTTT,CAIGESGTANTEAFF
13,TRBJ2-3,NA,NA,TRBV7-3,TGTGCCAGCAGCTTAATCTCATCCGATACGCAGTATTTT,CASSLISSDTQYF
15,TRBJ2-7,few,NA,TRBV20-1,TGCAGTGCTAGAAAACCCGCAGGGAACTTCTACGAGCAGTACTTC,CSARKPAGNFYEQYF
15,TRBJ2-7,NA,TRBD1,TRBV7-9,TGTGCCAGCAGCGCGACAGGGTTATACTCCTACGAGCAGTACTTC,CASSATGLYSYEQYF
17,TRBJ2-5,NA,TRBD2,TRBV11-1,TGTGCCAGCAGCTTAGTTACTAGGACTAGCGTACAAGAGACCCAGTACTTC,CASSLVTRTSVQETQYF
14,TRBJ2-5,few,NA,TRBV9,TGTGCCAGCAGCGTCGGGCGCCTCCAAGAGACCCAGTACTTC,CASSVGRLQETQYF
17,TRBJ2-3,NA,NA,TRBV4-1,TGCGCCAGCAGCCAGGGGGCGACTAGGGCGGGGGCAGATACGCAGTATTTT,CASSQGATRAGADTQYF